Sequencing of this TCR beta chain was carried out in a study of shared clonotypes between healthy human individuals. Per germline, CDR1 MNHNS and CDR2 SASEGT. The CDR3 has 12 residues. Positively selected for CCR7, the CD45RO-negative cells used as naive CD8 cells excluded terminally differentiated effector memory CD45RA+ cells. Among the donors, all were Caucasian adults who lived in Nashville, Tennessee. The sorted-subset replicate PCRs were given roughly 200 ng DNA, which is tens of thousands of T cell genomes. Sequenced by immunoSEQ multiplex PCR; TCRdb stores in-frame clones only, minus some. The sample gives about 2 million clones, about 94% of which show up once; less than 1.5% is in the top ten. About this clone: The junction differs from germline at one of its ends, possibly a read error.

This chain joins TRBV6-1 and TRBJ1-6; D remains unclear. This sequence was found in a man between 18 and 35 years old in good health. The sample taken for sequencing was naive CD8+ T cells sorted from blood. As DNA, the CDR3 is TGTGCCAGCGGACCCTACAGTTCCCCCATTGCCTTT. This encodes CASGPYSSPIAF.